This entry lists 7 T cell receptor beta chains sequenced from one sample in a study of blood T cell repertoires in COVID-19. TCRdb's table, derived via immunoSEQ multiplex PCR, lists solely in-frame clones and lacks some. Among roughly 400,000 clones listed, around nine tenths were seen once. The sequencing sample was made of PBMCs or T cells enriched from blood (not recorded which). These receptors were obtained from a woman between 50 and 59 years old who had recovered from COVID-19.

V is TRBV25-1 and J is TRBJ2-2; 8 positions match TRBD1. The germline V gene encodes CDR1 MGHDK and CDR2 SYGVNS. The length of the CDR3 is 15 residues. The ends lost 8 bases at V and 4 bases at J; junction bases unmatched: 9. CDR3 residues: CASGKTGAFTGELFF. CDR3 coding DNA: TGTGCCAGCGGGAAGACAGGGGCGTTCACCGGGGAGCTGTTTTTT.

This chain links TRBV7-3 with TRBJ1-6, with 8 bases identical to TRBD1. Looked up from germline, CDR1 is SGHTA and CDR2 is FQGTGA. V gave up 4 bases and J gave up 9 bases; unmatched junction bases: 8. This CDR3 spans 15 amino acids. The CDR3 region is CASSSEGQGVSPLHF. The CDR3, as DNA: TGTGCCAGCAGCTCAGAAGGACAGGGCGTTTCACCCCTCCACTTT.

The V gene is TRBV11-1, the J gene TRBJ2-1, with TRBD1 matching over 9 bases. J lost 10 bases, V lost 2 bases, and 12 bases had no gene match. Germline V CDR1 and CDR2: SGHAT, FQDESV (reference sequence). This CDR3 has 16 amino acids. The CDR3 DNA sequence: TGTGCCAGCAGCTTACGAGTAGGACAGGGGATGTGGGAGCAGTTCTTC. This encodes CASSLRVGQGMWEQFF.

V and J are TRBV7-9 and TRBJ1-4; 8 nucleotides agree with TRBD1. The V gene end was trimmed by 4 bases and the J gene end by 7 bases; junction bases not matched to a gene: 5. The CDR3 sequence is 14 residues long. CDR1 and CDR2 from the germline V gene are SEHNR and FQNEAQ (reference sequence). CDR3 nucleotides: TGTGCCAGCAGCTACGACGACAGGGGTGAAAAACTGTTTTTT. It codes for CASSYDDRGEKLFF.

The chain has TRBV5-4 and TRBJ1-1, with a weak D call TRBD1 (6 bases). This CDR3 is built from 16 residues. Between the trimmed V and J ends, which lost 3 bases and 2 bases, there was a span of 17 bases. The germline V gene encodes CDR1 SGHNT and CDR2 YYREEE (reference sequence). Here the CDR3 reads CASSSYRAGVNTEAFF. The CDR3 DNA reads TGTGCCAGCAGCTCGTACAGGGCCGGCGTAAACACTGAAGCTTTCTTT.

This clone was recorded once. V gene TRBV5-8 combines with J gene TRBJ2-5; TRBD1 matches 9 bases. After removal of 4 bases from V and 5 bases from J, the junction contained 6 bases not matched to a gene. CDR3 size: 14 residues. CDR1 is SGHTS, CDR2 YDEGEE, per germline. The DNA of the CDR3 is TGTGCCAGCAGCCCGGGACAGGGTAGGGAGACCCAGTACTTC. This encodes CASSPGQGRETQYF.

This clone was seen just once. The chain couples TRBV15 to TRBJ1-6; D is undetermined. Per germline, CDR1 LNHNV and CDR2 YYDKDF (reference sequence). This CDR3 is 19 amino acids long. The ends were cut back, 5 bases at V and 0 bases at J, with 20 bases in the middle. The CDR3 spells CATSARHSGLSSYNSPLHF. Written as DNA, the CDR3 is TGTGCCACCAGCGCGAGACACAGTGGCCTAAGCTCCTATAATTCACCCCTCCACTTT.